The text below deals with one TCR beta chain. Random hexamers served to reverse transcribe roughly 0.45 to 1 ug RNA. The authors amplified TCR beta CDR3 across 54 Vbeta and 13 Jbeta using immunoSEQ multiplex PCR. TCRdb independently ran MiXCR on the immunoSEQ multiplex PCR reads; one entry per CDR3 protein. The sample contains a few hundred thousand distinct CDR3 sequences, around 90% of which appear only once. These data originate in a study of CD8 T cells in Susac syndrome. This CDR3 has 15 amino acids. Germline CDR1 and CDR2: MNHEY and SMNVEV (reference sequence). The J segment lost 1 base and the V segment lost 3 bases, leaving 2 bases of the junction unmatched.

The source is a human donor with multiple sclerosis. The sequenced sample consisted of CD8+ T cells from PBMCs. This chain connects TRBV27 to TRBJ2-3; 9 bases are a match to TRBD2. In DNA, the CDR3 is TGTGCCAGCAGTTTCTGGACTAGCGGCACAGATACGCAGTATTTT. Translation: CASSFWTSGTDTQYF.